This T cell receptor beta chain was sequenced during a study of blood T cell repertoires in COVID-19. Cohort 3 recovery required two negative PCRs, clearance, or symptom resolution. Original handling: Quantification of nucleated cells was approximated via reference gene primer amplification. Measured with immunoSEQ multiplex PCR; TCRdb has only the in-frame clones, and not every one. The DNA gave D and trimming, while V, J and clone size come from that table. The sample gives about 200,000 clones, about 90% of which show up once; approximately 7.6% is in the top ten. Germline trimming cut 4 bases from V and 1 base from J; bases unmatched to any gene: 3. CDR1 and CDR2 (germline): SEHNR, FQNEAQ (reference sequence). The CDR3 is 14 amino acids.

This sequence joins TRBV7-9 and TRBJ1-1; 7 bases map to TRBD1. The source is a woman in her late teens or twenties who had recovered from COVID-19. Material for sequencing was PBMCs or T cells enriched from blood (not recorded which). CDR3 protein: CASSSGQENTEAFF. The CDR3 DNA reads TGTGCCAGCAGCTCTGGACAGGAGAACACTGAAGCTTTCTTT.